This T cell receptor (beta chain) comes out of a study of post-analysis software for immune sequencing data. The CDR3 has 13 residues. Germline V gene data show CDR1 as LNHNV and CDR2 as YYDKDF (reference sequence). The study's findings and limits: F-measure co-clustering was strong for batch-matched samples. Relative to controls, patients had about 5 TRBV segments at higher frequency, with TRBV5-6, TRBV5-1 and TRBV20-1 among these.

In regard to this clonotype: Its antigen is not identified.

Prepared libraries of TCR beta cDNA carried unique molecular identifiers. A single record per CDR3 protein comes from TCRdb applying MiXCR to the PCR reads. The table lists roughly 430,000 distinct CDR3 sequences, about 40% of them singletons. The sample was blood. The receptor was isolated from a girl aged 2 to 9 with multiple sclerosis. The gene calls are TRBV15 and TRBJ2-5; 7 bases line up with TRBD2. TRBJ2-7 matches the DNA end more closely, so the J call is doubtful. CDR3 DNA sequence: TGTGCCACCAGCAGAAGATCGGGGGGCGAGCAGTACTTC. Translated, it gives CATSRRSGGEQYF.